This TCR beta chain is from a study of cytomegalovirus exposure and HLA in healthy donors. Study outcomes and limitations: Reports indicated that the classifier achieved high specificity and sensitivity in diagnosing cytomegalovirus status. The study flagged some 170 TCR beta chains as cytomegalovirus-associated. A previous analysis found most TCR beta V segments productive roughly 87% or roughly 30% of the time.

The V end was cut by 0 bases, the J end by 0 bases, with 11 bases between. The CDR3 length is 16 residues. Germline V lookup: CDR1 LNHNV, CDR2 YYDKDF (reference sequence). A note on this clone: Its antigen is undetermined.

PCR employed 60 Vbeta and 13 Jbeta primers. In the original workflow: In a later analysis, the count reached roughly 80 million unique TCR beta chains, with 10 million to 14 million shared. Assay used: immunoSEQ multiplex PCR; TCRdb lists only in-frame clones, some missing. The V and J calls and clone size are taken from that table; D and trimming were inferred from the DNA. The table includes about 120,000 clones, around 75% detected once. The source of this sequence is a woman aged 18-35 years in good health and CMV-seronegative. Sample: PBMCs. The genes are TRBV15 and TRBJ1-1; D gene unclear. Here the CDR3 reads CATSRDPLRMNTEAFF. CDR3 nucleotide sequence: TGTGCCACCAGCAGAGATCCCTTGAGGATGAACACTGAAGCTTTCTTT.